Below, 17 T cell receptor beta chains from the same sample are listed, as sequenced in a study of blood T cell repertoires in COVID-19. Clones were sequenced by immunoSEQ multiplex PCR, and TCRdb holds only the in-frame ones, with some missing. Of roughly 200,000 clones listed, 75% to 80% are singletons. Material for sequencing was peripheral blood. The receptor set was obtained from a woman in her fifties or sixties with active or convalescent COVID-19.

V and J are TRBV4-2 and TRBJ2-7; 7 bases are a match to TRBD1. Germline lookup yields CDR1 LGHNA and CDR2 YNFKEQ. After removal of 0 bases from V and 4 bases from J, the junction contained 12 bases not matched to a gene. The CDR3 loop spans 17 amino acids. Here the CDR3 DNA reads TGTGCCAGCAGCCAAGAGCCAGGTCGACAGGGCCTATACGAGCAGTACTTC. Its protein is CASSQEPGRQGLYEQYF.

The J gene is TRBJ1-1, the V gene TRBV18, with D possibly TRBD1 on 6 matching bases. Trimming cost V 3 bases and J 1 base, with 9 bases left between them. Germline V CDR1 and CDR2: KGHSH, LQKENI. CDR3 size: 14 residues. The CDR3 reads CASSPGAGNTEAFF. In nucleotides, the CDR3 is TGTGCCAGCTCACCGGGGGCCGGGAACACTGAAGCTTTCTTT.

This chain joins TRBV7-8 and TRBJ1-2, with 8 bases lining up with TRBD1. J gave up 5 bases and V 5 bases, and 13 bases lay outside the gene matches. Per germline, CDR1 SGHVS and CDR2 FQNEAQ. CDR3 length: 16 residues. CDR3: CASSRGAGQVQYGYTF. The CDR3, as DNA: TGTGCCAGCAGCCGAGGAGCGGGACAGGTACAATATGGCTACACCTTC.

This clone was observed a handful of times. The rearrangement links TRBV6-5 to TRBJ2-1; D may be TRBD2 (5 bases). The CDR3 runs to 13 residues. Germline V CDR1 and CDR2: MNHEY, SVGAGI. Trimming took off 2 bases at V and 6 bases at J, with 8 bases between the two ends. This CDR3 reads CASSYLSGNEQFF. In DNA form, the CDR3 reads TGTGCCAGCAGTTACCTGAGCGGCAATGAGCAGTTCTTC.

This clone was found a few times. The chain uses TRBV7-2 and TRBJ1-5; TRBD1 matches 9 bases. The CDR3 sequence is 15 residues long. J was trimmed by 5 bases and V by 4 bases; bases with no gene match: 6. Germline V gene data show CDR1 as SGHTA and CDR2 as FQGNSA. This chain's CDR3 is CASSSGQGGDQPQHF. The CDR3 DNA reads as TGTGCCAGCAGCTCGGGACAGGGAGGAGATCAGCCCCAGCATTTT.

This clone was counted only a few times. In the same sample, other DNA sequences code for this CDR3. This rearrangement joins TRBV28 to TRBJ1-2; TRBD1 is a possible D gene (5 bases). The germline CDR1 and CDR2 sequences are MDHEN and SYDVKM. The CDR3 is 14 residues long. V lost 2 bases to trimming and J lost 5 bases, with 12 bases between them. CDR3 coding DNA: TGTGCCAGCAGTTTAGCTCGGGGGGGTTATGGCTACACCTTC. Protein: CASSLARGGYGYTF.

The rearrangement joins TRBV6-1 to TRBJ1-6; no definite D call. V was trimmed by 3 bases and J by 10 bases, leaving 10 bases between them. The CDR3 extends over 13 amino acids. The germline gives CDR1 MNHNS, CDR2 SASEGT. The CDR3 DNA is TGTGCCAGCAGTGAGGGGAGGAGCTCACCCCTCCACTTT. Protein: CASSEGRSSPLHF.

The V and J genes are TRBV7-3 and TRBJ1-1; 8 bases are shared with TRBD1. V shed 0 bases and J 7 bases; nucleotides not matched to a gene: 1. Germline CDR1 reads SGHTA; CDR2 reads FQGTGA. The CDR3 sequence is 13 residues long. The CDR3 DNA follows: TGTGCCAGCAGCTTAACGGGACAGGATGAAGCTTTCTTT. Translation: CASSLTGQDEAFF.

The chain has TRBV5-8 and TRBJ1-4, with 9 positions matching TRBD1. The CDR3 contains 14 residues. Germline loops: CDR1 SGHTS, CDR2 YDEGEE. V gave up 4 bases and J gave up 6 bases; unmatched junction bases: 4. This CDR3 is CASSRGTGYEKLFF. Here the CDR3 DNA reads TGTGCCAGCAGCCGCGGGACAGGGTATGAAAAACTGTTTTTT.

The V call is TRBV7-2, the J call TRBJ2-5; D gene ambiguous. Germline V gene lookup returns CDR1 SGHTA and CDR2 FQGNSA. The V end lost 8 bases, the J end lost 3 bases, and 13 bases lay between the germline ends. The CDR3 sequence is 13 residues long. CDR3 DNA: TGTGCCAGCCTTCTGGGCCCGGAAGAGACCCAGTACTTC. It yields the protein CASLLGPEETQYF.

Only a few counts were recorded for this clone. This CDR3 reads CASSLAGRDTDTQYF. The CDR3 DNA reads TGTGCCAGCAGCTTAGCAGGCAGGGATACAGATACGCAGTATTTT. The J gene is TRBJ2-3, the V gene TRBV7-2; maybe TRBD1 (5 bases). From germline, CDR1 is SGHTA and CDR2 FQGNSA. The V end lost 0 bases, the J end lost 3 bases, and 10 bases lay between the germline ends. The CDR3 is 15 residues long.

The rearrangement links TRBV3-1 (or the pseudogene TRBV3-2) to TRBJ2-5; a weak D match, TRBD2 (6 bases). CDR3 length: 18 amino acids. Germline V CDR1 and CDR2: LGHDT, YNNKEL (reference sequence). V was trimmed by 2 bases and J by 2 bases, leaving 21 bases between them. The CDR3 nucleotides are TGTGCCAGCAGCCAACCGGGACTCCTTTCAAACAGACAAGAGACCCAGTACTTC. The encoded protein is CASSQPGLLSNRQETQYF.

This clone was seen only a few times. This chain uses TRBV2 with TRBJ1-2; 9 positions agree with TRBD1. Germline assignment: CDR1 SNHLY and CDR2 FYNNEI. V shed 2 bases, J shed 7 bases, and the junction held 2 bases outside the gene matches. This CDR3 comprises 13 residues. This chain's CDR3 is CASSERDRVGYTF. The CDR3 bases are TGTGCCAGCAGTGAACGGGACAGGGTTGGCTACACCTTC.

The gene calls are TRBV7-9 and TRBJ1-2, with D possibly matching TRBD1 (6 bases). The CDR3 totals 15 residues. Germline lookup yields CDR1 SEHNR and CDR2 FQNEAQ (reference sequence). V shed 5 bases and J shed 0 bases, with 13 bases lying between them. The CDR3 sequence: CASSEGGQANYGYTF. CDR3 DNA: TGTGCCAGCAGCGAAGGGGGTCAGGCTAACTATGGCTACACCTTC.

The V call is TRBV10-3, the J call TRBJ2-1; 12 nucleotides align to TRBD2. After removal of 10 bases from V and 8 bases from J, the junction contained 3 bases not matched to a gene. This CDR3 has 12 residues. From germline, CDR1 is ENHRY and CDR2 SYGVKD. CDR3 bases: TGTGCCACGGGGACTAGCGGGCATGAGCAGTTCTTC. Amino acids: CATGTSGHEQFF.

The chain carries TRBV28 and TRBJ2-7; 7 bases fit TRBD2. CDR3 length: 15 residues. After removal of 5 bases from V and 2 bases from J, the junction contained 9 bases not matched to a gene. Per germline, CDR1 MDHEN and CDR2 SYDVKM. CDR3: CASSDSLASTYEQYF. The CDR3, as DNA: TGTGCCAGCAGTGACTCACTAGCGTCAACCTACGAGCAGTACTTC.

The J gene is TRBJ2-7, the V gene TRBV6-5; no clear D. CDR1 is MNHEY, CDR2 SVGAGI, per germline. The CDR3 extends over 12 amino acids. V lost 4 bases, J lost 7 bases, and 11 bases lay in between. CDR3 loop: CASSSQAREQYF. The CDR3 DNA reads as TGTGCCAGCAGTTCTCAAGCGCGGGAGCAGTACTTC.